This TCR beta chain originates from a study of blood T cell repertoires in COVID-19. On the study more broadly: Collection of acute and convalescent COVID-19 samples took place in the United States, Italy and Spain.

Followed longitudinally, the Seattle patients had been enrolled during active infection. The CDR3 covers 14 residues. Germline V CDR1 and CDR2: MNHEY, SMNVEV (reference sequence). V lost 3 bases to trimming and J lost 0 bases, with 6 bases between them. As to this clone: The sample holds other DNA sequences that translate to the same CDR3.

Sequencing used immunoSEQ multiplex PCR; TCRdb keeps in-frame clones, though not all of them. In the table there are 150,000 to 200,000 clones, more than 75% of which are singletons. The source of this sequence is a man between 18 and 35 years old with COVID-19, enrolled during active disease. The rearrangement joins TRBV27 to TRBJ2-1; possible D gene TRBD2, 6 bases. Specimen: peripheral blood. The CDR3 region has the DNA TGTGCCAGCAGTTTTAGCGGCTCCTACAATGAGCAGTTCTTC. Residues: CASSFSGSYNEQFF.